These 2 T cell receptor beta chains came from one sample sequenced in a study of T-cell reconstitution after alpha-beta-depleted transplantation in children. Unique molecular identifiers were used to barcode this TCRbeta library. TCRdb itself ran the PCR reads through MiXCR, one entry per CDR3 protein. Altogether 200,000 to 250,000 distinct CDR3 sequences are present, roughly 9.1% being singletons, with the ten largest covering roughly 35%. This specimen consisted of PBMCs, mostly from graft donor cells, obtained 360 days after TCRalphabeta/CD19-depleted stem cell transplant. These receptors all stem from a male patient between 2 and 10 years old who had a stem cell transplant for acute myeloid leukemia, so the T cells may come from the graft donor.

The chain uses TRBV5-1 and TRBJ2-5, with unresolved D. Per germline, CDR1 SGHRS and CDR2 YFSETQ. This CDR3 has 16 amino acids. Deletions cut 2 bases from V and 0 bases from J, with 14 bases between. CDR3 protein: CASSLGSFSNQETQYF. The CDR3 bases are TGCGCCAGCAGCTTAGGGTCCTTCAGTAACCAAGAGACCCAGTACTTC.

This clonotype was detected only a few times. V is TRBV4-3 and J is TRBJ2-1; tentatively, D is TRBD1 or TRBD2 (6 bases each). In germline, CDR1 is LGHNA, CDR2 YSLEER. This CDR3 has 18 amino acids. Trimming stripped 0 bases from V and 5 bases from J, with 20 bases between. The CDR3 DNA is TGCGCCAGCAGCCAAGATCGTGGAGCGTGGGGGGACAACAATGAGCAGTTCTTC. It codes for CASSQDRGAWGDNNEQFF.